These 30 T cell receptor beta chains came from one sample sequenced in a study of radiotherapy plus CTLA-4 blockade in lung cancer. Here immunoSEQ multiplex PCR was the method, and the copy in TCRdb shows in-frame clones only, minus some. The data contain about 49,000 clones, 70% to 90% of them singletons. The sequencing here drew on peripheral blood, taken from a patient treated with radiotherapy plus ipilimumab. These receptors were collected from a human donor with non-small cell lung cancer whose response to radiotherapy plus ipilimumab could not be evaluated.

The chain employs TRBV11-2 and TRBJ1-1, with no clear D. The V gene's germline CDR1 is SGHAT and CDR2 FQNNGV. The germline V and J ends were trimmed by 5 bases and 3 bases, with 10 bases remaining between them. The CDR3 extends over 13 amino acids. This chain's CDR3 is CASSVTEYTEAFF. The CDR3 DNA reads TGTGCCAGCAGCGTCACAGAATACACTGAAGCTTTCTTT.

The chain joins TRBV7-2 to TRBJ1-5, with TRBD1 identical over 9 bases. The CDR3 sequence is 13 residues long. J was trimmed by 10 bases and V by 6 bases; bases with no gene match: 7. Germline values: CDR1 SGHTA, CDR2 FQGNSA. CDR3 DNA sequence: TGTGCCAGCAGTCGGACAGGGGAGCAACCCCAGCATTTT. Protein: CASSRTGEQPQHF.

This chain connects TRBV7-2 to TRBJ1-3; D is undetermined. This CDR3 region has 13 residues. V dropped 5 bases and J dropped 1 base, with 6 bases sitting between them. Germline values: CDR1 SGHTA, CDR2 FQGNSA. For the CDR3, the DNA is TGTGCCAGCAGCGAGCTTTCTGGAAACACCATATATTTT. This sequence encodes CASSELSGNTIYF.

This clone was picked up a small number of times. V is TRBV6-5 and J is TRBJ1-2; 8 bases match TRBD1. V lost 5 bases and J lost 7; bases outside the gene matches: 6. The CDR3 is made up of 13 amino acids. Germline V gene lookup returns CDR1 MNHEY and CDR2 SVGAGI. For the CDR3, the DNA is TGTGCCAGCAGTAGCCCGGACAGGGCTGGCTACACCTTC. This codes for CASSSPDRAGYTF.

The chain links TRBV19 to TRBJ2-1, with 7 bases lining up with TRBD2. CDR1 is LNHDA and CDR2 is SQIVND in the germline V gene (reference sequence). The V and J ends lost 8 bases and 13 bases, in that order; junction bases with no gene match: 17. The CDR3 runs 14 residues. CDR3 coding DNA: TGTGCCAGTCGGCGGAATACGGGCGGGAGATTCCAGTTCTTC. It translates to CASRRNTGGRFQFF.

The V and J genes are TRBV5-4 and TRBJ2-5, with 10 nucleotides matching TRBD1. The germline V gene encodes CDR1 SGHNT and CDR2 YYREEE (reference sequence). V shed 0 bases, J shed 4 bases, and the junction held 3 bases outside the gene matches. The CDR3 contains 15 residues. The DNA of the CDR3 is TGTGCCAGCAGCTTGGGAGGGGACAGGGGAGAGACCCAGTACTTC. Amino acids: CASSLGGDRGETQYF.

The chain uses TRBV7-2 and TRBJ2-1, with a possible D match to TRBD2 (7 bases). The CDR3 loop spans 15 amino acids. Germline-derived CDR1 and CDR2 are SGHTA and FQGNSA. Trimming stripped 4 bases from V and 9 bases from J, with 19 bases between. CDR3: CASSSRRGRIGEQFF. Here the CDR3 DNA reads TGTGCCAGCAGCTCGAGGCGGGGGCGCATCGGTGAGCAGTTCTTC. Complete variable domain (other parts from reference TRBV7-2 and TRBJ2-1): GAGVSQSPSNKVTEKGKDVELRCDPISGHTALYWYRQSLGQGLEFLIYFQGNSAPDKSGLPSDRFSAERTGGSVSTLTIQRTQQEDSAVYLCASSSRRGRIGEQFFGPGTRLTVL.

The genes are TRBV25-1 and TRBJ1-2; weak D call: TRBD1 (5 bases). Germline V lookup: CDR1 MGHDK, CDR2 SYGVNS. The CDR3 is 14 residues long. The ends were cut back, 3 bases at V and 6 bases at J, with 14 bases in the middle. The CDR3 sequence is CASSDGALSNGYTF. Written as DNA, the CDR3 is TGTGCCAGCAGTGATGGGGCCCTATCGAATGGCTACACCTTC.

The chain couples TRBV5-8 to TRBJ2-5; no clear D. Germline lookup yields CDR1 SGHTS and CDR2 YDEGEE. The V and J ends lost 2 bases and 4 bases respectively, with 9 bases between them. There are 13 residues in the CDR3. This CDR3 is CASSFVQVETQYF. The CDR3 DNA reads TGTGCCAGCAGCTTCGTTCAGGTAGAGACCCAGTACTTC.

This CDR3 reads CASSGGLAGFYEQYF. CDR3 DNA: TGTGCCAGCAGTGGAGGACTAGCGGGATTCTACGAGCAGTACTTC. The rearrangement joins TRBV6-1 to TRBJ2-7; 12 bases agree with TRBD2. CDR3 length equals 15 residues. Germline V gives CDR1 MNHNS, CDR2 SASEGT. After removal of 4 bases from V and 3 bases from J, the junction contained 4 bases not matched to a gene.

CDR3 region: CASSRNTGELFF. In DNA form, the CDR3 reads TGTGCCAGCAGTCGGAACACCGGGGAGCTGTTTTTT. This chain joins TRBV27 and TRBJ2-2; D is unresolved. V lost 5 bases and J 1 base, leaving 2 bases between the germline ends. Germline V gene sequence: CDR1 MNHEY, CDR2 SMNVEV (reference sequence). The CDR3 covers 12 residues.

This CDR3 reads CANPLEGGTSAGPRSYEQYF. In DNA, the CDR3 is TGCGCCAACCCCTTAGAAGGCGGGACTAGCGCCGGGCCGAGGTCCTACGAGCAGTACTTC. The chain employs TRBV10-1 and TRBJ2-7; 10 bases agree with TRBD2. CDR3 length equals 20 residues. With V trimmed by 10 bases and J by 1 base, 25 bases remained unmatched. Per germline, CDR1 WNHNN and CDR2 SYGVQD (reference sequence).

The chain carries TRBV28 and TRBJ1-2; possible D gene TRBD1, 5 bases. The CDR3 consists of 13 residues. V was clipped by 6 bases and J by 8 bases, with 16 bases between them. Germline V CDR1 and CDR2: MDHEN, SYDVKM. DNA of the CDR3: TGTGCCAGCAGACCGTCCGGGACTAGGGGCTACACCTTC. This translates into CASRPSGTRGYTF.

The chain links TRBV9 to TRBJ2-1, with 8 bases matching TRBD1. Per the germline V gene, CDR1 is SGDLS and CDR2 is YYNGEE. The J segment lost 6 bases and the V segment lost 3 bases, leaving 5 bases of the junction unmatched. The CDR3 runs 14 residues. CDR3 protein: CASSAAGGFNEQFF. CDR3 sequence (DNA): TGTGCCAGCAGCGCGGCAGGGGGCTTCAATGAGCAGTTCTTC.

This chain uses TRBV6-4 with TRBJ1-2; 8 nucleotides agree with TRBD1. The CDR3 loop spans 13 amino acids. CDR1 is MRHNA and CDR2 is SNTAGT in the germline V gene. Trimming took 6 bases from V and 4 from J; bases not matched to a gene: 4. The CDR3 is CASSAGTGYGYTF. The CDR3 DNA reads TGTGCCAGCAGCGCAGGGACAGGCTATGGCTACACCTTC.

This clone was picked up one time. The chain links TRBV7-9 to TRBJ2-5, with 15 bases that match TRBD2. V was pared by 6 bases and J by 0 bases, with 2 bases of the junction left unmatched. The length of the CDR3 is 16 residues. Per the germline V gene, CDR1 is SEHNR and CDR2 is FQNEAQ (reference sequence). In nucleotides, the CDR3 is TGTGCCAGCAGGGGGACTAGCGGGGGGAACCAAGAGACCCAGTACTTC. Translation gives CASRGTSGGNQETQYF.

J is TRBJ1-2 and V is TRBV27; D perhaps matches TRBD1 (6 bases). Trimming removed 6 bases at V and 3 bases at J, with 11 bases between. Germline CDR1 MNHEY, CDR2 SMNVEV (reference sequence). This CDR3 is built from 13 residues. The CDR3 is CASRDSPHYGYTF. DNA for the CDR3: TGTGCCAGCAGGGACAGTCCGCACTATGGCTACACCTTC.

This chain joins TRBV4-3 and TRBJ2-1; the match to TRBD1 covers 9 bases. The junction had 8 bases not matched to a gene; V was cut back by 3 bases and J by 5 bases. The CDR3 contains 16 residues. Germline V gives CDR1 LGHNA, CDR2 YSLEER. The CDR3 coding sequence is TGCGCCAGCAGCCAGGGACAGGGATTGGAGCACAATGAGCAGTTCTTC. It specifies CASSQGQGLEHNEQFF.

V is TRBV28 and J is TRBJ2-7; D is possibly TRBD1 (5 bases). There are 14 residues in the CDR3. V gave up 3 bases and J gave up 3 bases, with 12 bases separating them. The germline V gene encodes CDR1 MDHEN and CDR2 SYDVKM. CDR3 sequence (DNA): TGTGCCAGCAGTTTGGAAGGGGTGGTCTACGAGCAGTACTTC. This translates into CASSLEGVVYEQYF.

The chain uses TRBV5-1 and TRBJ2-3, with 9 nucleotides matching TRBD2. The CDR3 extends over 17 amino acids. J lost 4 bases, V lost 0 bases, and 9 bases had no gene match. CDR1 and CDR2 from the germline V gene are SGHRS and YFSETQ. The CDR3 region is CASSLASLAGKSDTQYF. CDR3 sequence (DNA): TGCGCCAGCAGCTTGGCCTCCCTAGCGGGGAAGTCAGATACGCAGTATTTT. The entire variable domain, with the rest obtained from reference TRBV5-1 and TRBJ2-3, is as follows: KAGVTQTPRYLIKTRGQQVTLSCSPISGHRSVSWYQQTPGQGLQFLFEYFSETQRNKGNFPGRFSGRQFSNSRSEMNVSTLELGDSALYLCASSLASLAGKSDTQYFGPGTRLTVL.

The V and J genes are TRBV5-1 and TRBJ1-4; 9 bases are a match to TRBD1. The CDR3 runs to 17 residues. Looked up from germline, CDR1 is SGHRS and CDR2 is YFSETQ. J lost 1 base, V lost 3 bases, and 7 bases had no gene match. As DNA, the CDR3 is TGCGCCAGCAGCTCTCCGGGACAGGGAAAAACTAATGAAAAACTGTTTTTT. Translating it yields CASSSPGQGKTNEKLFF.

J is TRBJ2-5 and V is TRBV7-8; the D gene is possibly TRBD1 (6 bases). CDR1 is SGHVS and CDR2 is FQNEAQ in the germline V gene. V gave up 4 bases and J gave up 2 bases, with 14 bases separating them. The CDR3 runs 15 residues. DNA of the CDR3: TGTGCCAGCAGCTCGGGGACAAACTATCAAGAGACCCAGTACTTC. Encoded protein: CASSSGTNYQETQYF.

The genes are TRBV7-2 and TRBJ1-4, with 8 bases identical to TRBD1. The CDR3 is 16 residues long. Germline-derived CDR1 and CDR2 are SGHTA and FQGNSA. V trimming: 4 bases; J trimming: 2 bases; junction bases outside the gene matches: 6. The CDR3 protein is CASSSGQVTTNEKLFF. Here the CDR3 DNA reads TGTGCCAGCAGCTCGGGACAGGTGACGACTAATGAAAAACTGTTTTTT.

The chain links TRBV11-2 to TRBJ2-1; 14 bases are a match to TRBD2. CDR3 size: 18 residues. The germline V gene encodes CDR1 SGHAT and CDR2 FQNNGV. V shed 1 base and J 4 bases; nucleotides not matched to a gene: 6. CDR3 sequence reads: CASSLVGTSGGLYNEQFF. The CDR3 DNA follows: TGTGCCAGCAGCTTAGTAGGGACTAGCGGGGGCCTGTACAATGAGCAGTTCTTC. Full variable domain (rest looked up from reference TRBV11-2 and TRBJ2-1): EAGVAQSPRYKIIEKRQSVAFWCNPISGHATLYWYQQILGQGPKLLIQFQNNGVVDDSQLPKDRFSAERLKGVDSTLKIQPAKLEDSAVYLCASSLVGTSGGLYNEQFFGPGTRLTVL.

The V call is TRBV10-3, the J call TRBJ1-2; the D gene is possibly TRBD1 (6 bases). V was shortened by 5 bases and J by 4 bases, with 14 bases between the two germline ends. Germline lookup yields CDR1 ENHRY and CDR2 SYGVKD. The CDR3 runs 14 residues. This CDR3 reads CAISMEQGIYGYTF. CDR3 coding DNA: TGTGCCATCAGTATGGAACAGGGTATCTATGGCTACACCTTC.

The chain has TRBV5-8 and TRBJ2-7; 8 bases map to TRBD1. CDR1 is SGHTS, CDR2 YDEGEE, per germline. This CDR3 comprises 14 residues. The junction had 7 bases not matched to a gene; V was cut back by 5 bases and J by 3 bases. The CDR3 DNA reads TGTGCCAGCAGTCCGGGACAGGCATACTACGAGCAGTACTTC. This encodes CASSPGQAYYEQYF.

The V gene is TRBV6-5, the J gene TRBJ1-3; TRBD1 might be the D (6 bases). The CDR3 is made up of 15 amino acids. CDR1 and CDR2 (germline): MNHEY, SVGAGI. V was trimmed by 5 bases and J by 0 bases, leaving 11 bases between them. Written as DNA, the CDR3 is TGTGCCAGCAGTGCAGGGGACGCCTCTGGAAACACCATATATTTT. This gives the protein CASSAGDASGNTIYF.

The chain couples TRBV5-5 to TRBJ2-7; D perhaps matches TRBD1 (5 bases). The CDR3 sequence is 15 residues long. Trimming took off 2 bases at V and 4 bases at J, with 16 bases between the two ends. From germline, CDR1 is SGHKS and CDR2 YYEKEE (reference sequence). The CDR3: CASSFLVGRVYEQYF. Written as DNA, the CDR3 is TGTGCCAGCAGCTTTCTGGTAGGCAGGGTGTACGAGCAGTACTTC. The variable domain in full, completed from reference TRBV5-5 and TRBJ2-7, reads DAGVTQSPTHLIKTRGQQVTLRCSPISGHKSVSWYQQVLGQGPQFIFQYYEKEERGRGNFPDRFSARQFPNYSSELNVNALLLGDSALYLCASSFLVGRVYEQYFGPGTRLTVT.

The V gene is TRBV4-3, the J gene TRBJ1-1, with 8 bases fitting TRBD1. The CDR3 sequence is 15 residues long. Germline CDR1 and CDR2: LGHNA and YSLEER. Trimming removed 2 bases from V and 1 base from J; junction bases left unmatched: 3. CDR3 coding DNA: TGCGCCAGCAGCCAACAGGACAGGGCGAACACTGAAGCTTTCTTT. This translates into CASSQQDRANTEAFF.

The genes are TRBV2 and TRBJ2-5, with 8 bases lining up with TRBD1. The junction had 13 bases not matched to a gene; V was cut back by 2 bases and J by 5 bases. The germline CDR1 and CDR2 sequences are SNHLY and FYNNEI. The CDR3 consists of 17 residues. The CDR3: CASSERRQGARGETQYF. CDR3 coding DNA: TGTGCCAGCAGTGAAAGGCGCCAGGGGGCCAGAGGGGAGACCCAGTACTTC.